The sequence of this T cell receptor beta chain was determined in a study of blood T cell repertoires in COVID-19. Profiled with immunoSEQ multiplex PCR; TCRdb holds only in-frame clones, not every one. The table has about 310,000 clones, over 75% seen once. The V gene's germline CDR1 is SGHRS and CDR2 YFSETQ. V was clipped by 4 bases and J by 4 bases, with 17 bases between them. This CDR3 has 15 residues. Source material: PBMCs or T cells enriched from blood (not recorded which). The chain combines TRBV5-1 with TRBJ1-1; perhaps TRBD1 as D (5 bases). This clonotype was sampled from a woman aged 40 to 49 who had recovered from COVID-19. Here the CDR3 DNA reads TGCGCCAGCAGCACCGGGGGGATTGAAAGCACTGAAGCTTTCTTT. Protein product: CASSTGGIESTEAFF.